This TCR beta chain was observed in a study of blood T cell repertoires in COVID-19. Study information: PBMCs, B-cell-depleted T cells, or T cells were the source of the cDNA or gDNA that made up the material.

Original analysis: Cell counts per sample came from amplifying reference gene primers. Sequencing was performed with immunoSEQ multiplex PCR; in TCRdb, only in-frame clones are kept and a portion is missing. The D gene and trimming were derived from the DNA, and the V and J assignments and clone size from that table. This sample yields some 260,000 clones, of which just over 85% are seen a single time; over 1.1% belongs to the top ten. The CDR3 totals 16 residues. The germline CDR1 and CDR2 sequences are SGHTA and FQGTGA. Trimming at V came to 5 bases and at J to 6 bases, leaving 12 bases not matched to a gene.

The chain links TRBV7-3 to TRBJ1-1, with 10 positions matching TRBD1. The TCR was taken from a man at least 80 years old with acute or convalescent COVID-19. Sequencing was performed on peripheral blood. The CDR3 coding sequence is TGTGCCAGCAGCCCCGGACAGGGGGGACTAGGGGCTGAAGCTTTCTTT. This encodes CASSPGQGGLGAEAFF.